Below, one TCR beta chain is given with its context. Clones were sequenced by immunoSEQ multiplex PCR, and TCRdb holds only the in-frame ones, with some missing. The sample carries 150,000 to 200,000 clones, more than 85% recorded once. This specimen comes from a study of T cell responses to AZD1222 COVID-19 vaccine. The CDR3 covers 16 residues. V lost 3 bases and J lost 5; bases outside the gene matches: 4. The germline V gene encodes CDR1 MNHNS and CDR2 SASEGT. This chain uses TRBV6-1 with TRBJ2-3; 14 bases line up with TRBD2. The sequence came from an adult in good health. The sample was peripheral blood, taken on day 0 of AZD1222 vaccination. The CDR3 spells CASSETSGGARDTQYF. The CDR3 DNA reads TGTGCCAGCAGTGAGACTAGCGGGGGGGCCAGAGATACGCAGTATTTT.